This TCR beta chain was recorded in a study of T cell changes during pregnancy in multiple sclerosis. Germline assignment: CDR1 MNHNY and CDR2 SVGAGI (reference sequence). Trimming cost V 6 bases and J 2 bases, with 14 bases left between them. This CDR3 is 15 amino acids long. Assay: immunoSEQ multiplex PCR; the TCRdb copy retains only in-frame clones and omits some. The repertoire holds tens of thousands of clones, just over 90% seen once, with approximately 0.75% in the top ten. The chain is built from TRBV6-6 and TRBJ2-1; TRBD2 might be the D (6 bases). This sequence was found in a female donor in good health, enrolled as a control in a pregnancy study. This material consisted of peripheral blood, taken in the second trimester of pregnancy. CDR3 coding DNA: TGTGCCAGCAGGCCCCCCGGGGGAACCTACAATGAGCAGTTCTTC. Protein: CASRPPGGTYNEQFF.